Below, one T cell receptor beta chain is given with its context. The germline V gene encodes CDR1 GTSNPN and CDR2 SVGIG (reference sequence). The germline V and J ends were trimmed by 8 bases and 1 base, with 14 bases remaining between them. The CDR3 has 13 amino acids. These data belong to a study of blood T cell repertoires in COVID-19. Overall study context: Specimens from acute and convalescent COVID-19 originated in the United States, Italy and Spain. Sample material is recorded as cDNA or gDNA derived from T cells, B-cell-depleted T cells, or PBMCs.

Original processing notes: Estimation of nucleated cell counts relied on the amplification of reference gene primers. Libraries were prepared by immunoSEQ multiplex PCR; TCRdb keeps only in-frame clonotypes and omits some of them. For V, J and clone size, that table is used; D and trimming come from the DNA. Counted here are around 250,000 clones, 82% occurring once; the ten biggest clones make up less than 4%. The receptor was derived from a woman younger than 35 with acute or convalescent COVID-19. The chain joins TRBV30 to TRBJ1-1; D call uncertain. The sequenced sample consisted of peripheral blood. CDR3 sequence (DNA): TGTGCCGGAGATAGTAGGCCGAACACTGAAGCTTTCTTT. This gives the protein CAGDSRPNTEAFF.